This TCR beta chain was captured by sequencing in a study of T-cell memory formation after mild COVID-19. Study overall: Among the donors, TCR clusters were largely specific to each donor. Whole-study findings and limits: Pre-infection memory harbored some responding clones, suggesting cross-reactive memory joined. CD4+ contracting clones were mainly CM and EM; CD8+ ones, EMRA. Clones contracting day 15 to 85 were balanced CD4/CD8; later expanders leaned CD4+.

TCRdb reanalysed the 5' RACE reads using MiXCR and keeps one entry per CDR3 protein. This table holds 250,000 to 400,000 distinct CDR3 sequences, roughly an eighth found once. V shed 3 bases, J shed 9 bases, and the junction held 6 bases outside the gene matches. Germline V gene lookup returns CDR1 SEHNR and CDR2 FQNEAQ (reference sequence). CDR3 length: 14 amino acids. In regard to this clonotype: Its antigen is currently unknown.

The sequence was obtained from a man aged 18 to 35 who had mild COVID-19 (a few samples of this study predate the infection). Cell type and time point are not known. The chain couples TRBV7-9 to TRBJ2-1; 9 nucleotides agree with TRBD2. Material for sequencing was PBMCs or a T cell subset sorted from them (not recorded which). In nucleotides, the CDR3 is TGTGCCAGCAGCTTGACGGGACTAGCCTTTGAGCAGTTCTTC. As protein: CASSLTGLAFEQFF.